The following is a T cell receptor beta chain sequence with its context. The sample comes from a study of control samples from healthy donors and cancer patients. Looked up from germline, CDR1 is MGHRA and CDR2 is YSYEKL. This CDR3 contains 14 residues. The V and J ends lost 1 base and 8 bases, in that order; junction bases with no gene match: 5. Produced via immunoSEQ multiplex PCR; TCRdb's table is partial and in-frame only. Among 130,000 or so clones listed, 85% to 95% were seen once. This rearrangement joins TRBV4-1 to TRBJ2-1; 7 bases are shared with TRBD2. Specimen: PBMCs. The source is a man aged 55 to 70 with colorectal cancer. This CDR3 is CASSQGGGSYEQFF. In DNA, the CDR3 is TGCGCCAGCAGCCAAGGGGGAGGGTCCTATGAGCAGTTCTTC.